The source of this T cell receptor (beta chain) is a study of T cells in Graves' hyperthyroidism and ophthalmopathy. The TCR beta CDR3 regions underwent amplification using RNA transcripts as the source. During a first-round RT-PCR of the TCR CDR3, the HTBI primer set was used. TCRdb reanalysed the multiplex PCR reads using MiXCR and keeps one entry per CDR3 protein. The sample records more than 450,000 distinct CDR3 sequences, 13% to 15% being singletons. Patients between 18 and 65 years old had hyperthyroidism, newly diagnosed and lasting under 2 months. Clinical symptoms, serum thyroxine, TRAb, thyroid ultrasound and orbital computed tomography informed diagnoses. This clonotype was recorded at least ten times. CDR3 size: 15 residues. V dropped 1 base and J dropped 6; count of bases not matched to a gene: 8. The V gene's germline CDR1 is MDHEN and CDR2 SYDVKM.

The chain is built from TRBV28 and TRBJ2-7, with TRBD1 matching over 8 bases. The specimen sequenced was blood. The receptor was isolated from a woman in her thirties or forties with Graves' hyperthyroidism. CDR3 loop: CASSLSGQGGREQYF. CDR3 in DNA: TGTGCCAGCAGTTTATCCGGACAGGGCGGTCGCGAGCAGTACTTC.